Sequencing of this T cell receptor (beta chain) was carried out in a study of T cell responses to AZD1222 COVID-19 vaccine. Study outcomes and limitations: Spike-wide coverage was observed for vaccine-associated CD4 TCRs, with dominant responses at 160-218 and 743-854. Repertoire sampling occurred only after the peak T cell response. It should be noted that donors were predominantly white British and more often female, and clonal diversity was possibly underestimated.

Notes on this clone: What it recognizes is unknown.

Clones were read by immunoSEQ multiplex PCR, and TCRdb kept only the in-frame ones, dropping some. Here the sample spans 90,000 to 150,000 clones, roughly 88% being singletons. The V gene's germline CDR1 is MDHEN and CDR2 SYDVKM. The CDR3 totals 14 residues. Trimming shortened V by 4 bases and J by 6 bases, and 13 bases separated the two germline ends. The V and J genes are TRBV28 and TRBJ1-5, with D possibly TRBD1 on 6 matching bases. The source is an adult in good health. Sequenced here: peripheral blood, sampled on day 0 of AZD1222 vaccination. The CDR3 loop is CASSWVQGFQPQHF. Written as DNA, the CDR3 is TGTGCCAGCAGTTGGGTTCAGGGGTTTCAGCCCCAGCATTTT. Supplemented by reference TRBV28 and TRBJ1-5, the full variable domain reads DVKVTQSSRYLVKRTGEKVFLECVQDMDHENMFWYRQDPGLGLRLIYFSYDVKMKEKGDIPEGYSVSREKKERFSLILESASTNQTSMYLCASSWVQGFQPQHFGDGTRLSIL.